This record looks at one T cell receptor beta chain sequence and its context. It may be a read error: a sequence one base away is much more abundant. There are 16 residues in the CDR3. This sample was included in a study of Graves' ophthalmopathy and Graves' hyperthyroidism. In the study overall: Pretreatment peripheral blood was obtained at initial diagnosis.

RNA served as the template for amplifying TCR beta CDR3 regions. Second-round multiplex PCR came after a first-round RT-PCR that employed HTBI primers. Using its own MiXCR run on the multiplex PCR reads, TCRdb lists one record per CDR3 protein. The table includes some 410,000 distinct CDR3 sequences, roughly 20% detected once. The sample was peripheral blood. The V and J genes are TRBV12-3 or TRBV12-4 and TRBJ2-2; D is undetermined. The clonotype was recovered from a woman aged 18-29 years with stable Graves' hyperthyroidism. The CDR3 nucleotides are TGTGCCAACAGTTCCCGGACCGTCTCGAACACCGGGGAGCTGTTTTTT. Protein sequence: CANSSRTVSNTGELFF.